The 14 T cell receptor beta chains listed next were all sequenced from one sample in a study of T cell repertoires in cytomegalovirus infection. TCRdb redid the calling of the reads with MiXCR, one entry per CDR3 protein. The profile shows a few hundred thousand distinct CDR3 sequences, roughly a third of them singletons. These receptors' targets are unknown. Material: cultured PBMCs, obtained from culture after CMV antigen stimulation. These receptors all come from a human donor in good health (CMV status not recorded). Some clones in this sample may be carry-over from other donors' samples.

The chain combines TRBV19 with TRBJ2-3; 13 bases map to TRBD2. Germline V gene data show CDR1 as LNHDA and CDR2 as SQIVND (reference sequence). The CDR3 totals 19 residues. With 2 bases clipped from V and 4 bases from J, the junction kept 12 bases outside the gene matches. The chain's CDR3 is CASSIIPLATSGRADTQYF. CDR3 DNA: TGTGCCAGTAGTATAATCCCCCTCGCTACTAGCGGGAGGGCAGATACGCAGTATTTT.

The chain is built from TRBV7-9 and TRBJ1-5; D might be TRBD1 (5 bases). The CDR3 runs 16 residues. Deletions cut 9 bases from V and 6 bases from J, with 24 bases between. CDR1 is SEHNR and CDR2 is FQNEAQ in the germline V gene (reference sequence). The CDR3 coding sequence is TGTGCCAGGACAAACGGAAAGGGGACTCGGGGTCAGCCCCAGCATTTT. Protein: CARTNGKGTRGQPQHF.

In its sample, this clonotype was seen many times. V usage is TRBV4-1 and J usage is TRBJ2-5, with 7 nucleotides matching TRBD1. Germline CDR1 reads MGHRA; CDR2 reads YSYEKL. V gave up 0 bases and J gave up 0 bases; unmatched junction bases: 7. This CDR3 region has 17 residues. The CDR3 loop reads CASSQDWATGDQETQYF. In nucleotides, the CDR3 is TGCGCCAGCAGCCAAGATTGGGCTACAGGGGACCAAGAGACCCAGTACTTC.

This clonotype was seen only a few times. V is TRBV11-2 and J is TRBJ1-2; D is ambiguous. CDR3 size: 12 residues. The germline V gene has CDR1 SGHAT and CDR2 FQNNGV. V was trimmed by 3 bases and J by 7 bases, leaving 9 bases between them. CDR3 loop: CASSFRVSGYTF. CDR3 nucleotide sequence: TGTGCCAGCAGCTTTAGGGTTTCTGGCTACACCTTC. Using reference TRBV11-2 and TRBJ1-2 for the parts outside the CDR3, the full variable domain is EAGVAQSPRYKIIEKRQSVAFWCNPISGHATLYWYQQILGQGPKLLIQFQNNGVVDDSQLPKDRFSAERLKGVDSTLKIQPAKLEDSAVYLCASSFRVSGYTFGSGTRLTVV.

The table lists this clonotype with many counts. The J gene is TRBJ2-3, the V gene TRBV7-2, with TRBD2 as a possible D gene (5 bases). The CDR3 is 15 residues long. From germline, CDR1 is SGHTA and CDR2 FQGNSA. Deletions cut 2 bases from V and 3 bases from J, with 12 bases between. The CDR3 region is CASSLNPGGTDTQYF. The CDR3 DNA is TGTGCCAGCAGCTTAAATCCAGGAGGAACAGATACGCAGTATTTT.

The chain employs TRBV20-1 and TRBJ2-1, with a tentative D call TRBD2 (6 bases). The V and J ends lost 6 bases and 4 bases respectively, with 10 bases between them. Germline values: CDR1 DFQATT, CDR2 SNEGSKA (reference sequence). The CDR3 consists of 12 residues. The CDR3 reads CSAPSGYNEQFF. The CDR3 region has the DNA TGCAGTGCACCCAGCGGGTACAATGAGCAGTTCTTC.

The chain links TRBV28 to TRBJ2-7, with TRBD1 as a possible D gene (6 bases). The CDR3 loop spans 13 amino acids. Trimming left V 3 bases short and J 4 bases short, with 10 bases between. Germline V gene lookup returns CDR1 MDHEN and CDR2 SYDVKM. The CDR3 DNA is TGTGCCAGCAGTTTGCCAGGGGTTTACGAGCAGTACTTC. Its translation: CASSLPGVYEQYF.

This clonotype has only a few counts. The chain carries TRBV6-2 or TRBV6-3 and TRBJ1-1; D unclear. Trimming left V 6 bases short and J 0 bases short, with 11 bases between. The CDR3 runs 14 residues. Germline loops: CDR1 MNHEY, CDR2 SVGEGT. CDR3 protein: CASRPGVLNTEAFF. In DNA form, the CDR3 reads TGTGCCAGCAGGCCGGGTGTCTTGAACACTGAAGCTTTCTTT.

This clonotype has more than one count but fewer than ten. The CDR3 loop reads CASSSPTSGRNPYF. CDR3 nucleotides: TGTGCCAGCAGCTCACCGACTAGCGGGAGAAATCCGTATTTT. This chain uses TRBV7-2 with TRBJ2-3, with 12 nucleotides matching TRBD2. J lost 14 bases, V lost 4 bases, and 10 bases had no gene match. From germline, CDR1 is SGHTA and CDR2 FQGNSA. CDR3 length: 14 residues.

V usage is TRBV10-3 and J usage is TRBJ2-5; the D gene could be TRBD1 or TRBD2 (5 bases each). V was cut by 2 bases and J by 8 bases, with 12 bases left in between. This CDR3 spans 13 amino acids. Germline CDR1 reads ENHRY; CDR2 reads SYGVKD. DNA for the CDR3: TGTGCCATCAGTGAGGACAGAGGGGTAACCCAGTACTTC. It translates to CAISEDRGVTQYF.

The genes are TRBV29-1 and TRBJ2-7; TRBD2 matches 13 bases. With 6 bases clipped from V and 7 bases from J, the junction kept 9 bases outside the gene matches. This CDR3 is 14 amino acids long. Germline loops: CDR1 SQVTM, CDR2 ANQGSEA. The CDR3 sequence is CSVHRGLAGHEQYV. The CDR3 DNA is TGCAGCGTCCACCGGGGACTAGCGGGACATGAGCAGTACGTC.

This clonotype has only a few counts. The chain is built from TRBV6-4 and TRBJ2-3; 8 positions agree with TRBD1. Germline CDR1 MRHNA, CDR2 SNTAGT. The CDR3 spans 15 residues. V shed 4 bases and J 1 base; nucleotides not matched to a gene: 4. The CDR3 spells CASSVETGGTDTQYF. The CDR3 DNA follows: TGTGCCAGCAGTGTCGAGACAGGGGGCACAGATACGCAGTATTTT.

This clonotype was detected a few times. The V call is TRBV5-4, the J call TRBJ2-5; D unclear. The V end was cut by 0 bases, the J end by 2 bases, with 11 bases between. The CDR3 runs to 15 residues. Germline CDR1 reads SGHNT; CDR2 reads YYREEE (reference sequence). Written as DNA, the CDR3 is TGTGCCAGCAGCTTGGGGTTTGTAAATCAAGAGACCCAGTACTTC. Its protein is CASSLGFVNQETQYF. Drawing the rest from reference TRBV5-4 and TRBJ2-5, the complete variable domain is ETGVTQSPTHLIKTRGQQVTLRCSSQSGHNTVSWYQQALGQGPQFIFQYYREEENGRGNFPPRFSGLQFPNYSSELNVNALELDDSALYLCASSLGFVNQETQYFGPGTRLLVL.

This clonotype was detected ten times or more. The chain couples TRBV7-2 to TRBJ2-5, with 11 bases fitting TRBD2. CDR1 SGHTA and CDR2 FQGNSA come from the germline V gene. Trimming removed 5 bases from V and 5 bases from J; junction bases left unmatched: 7. There are 15 residues in the CDR3. CDR3 sequence: CASSPLAGVRETQYF. The DNA of the CDR3 is TGTGCCAGCAGCCCACTAGCGGGAGTGCGTGAGACCCAGTACTTC.